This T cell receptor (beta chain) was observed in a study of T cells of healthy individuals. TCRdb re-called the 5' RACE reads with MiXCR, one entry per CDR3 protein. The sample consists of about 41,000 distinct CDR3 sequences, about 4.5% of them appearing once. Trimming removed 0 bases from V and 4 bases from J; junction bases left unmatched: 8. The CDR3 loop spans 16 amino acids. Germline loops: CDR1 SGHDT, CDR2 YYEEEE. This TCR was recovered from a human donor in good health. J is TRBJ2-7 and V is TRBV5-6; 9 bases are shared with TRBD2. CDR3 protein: CASSLEGLAGVYEQYF. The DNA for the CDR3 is TGTGCCAGCAGCTTGGAGGGGTTAGCGGGAGTATACGAGCAGTACTTC.